Listed below are T cell receptor beta chains from one sample, sequenced in a study of CD8+CD57+ T cells in acquired aplastic anemia. TCRdb redid the calling of the reads with MiXCR, one entry per CDR3 protein. Of more than 200,000 distinct CDR3 sequences listed, about half were seen once; the top ten hold roughly 21%. The sequencing sample was made of sorted CD4+, CD8+, or CD8+CD57+ T cells (not recorded which) from PBMCs. Every receptor here comes from a human donor with aplastic anemia. The CDR3 runs from the conserved cysteine through the conserved F or W. A D gene is named only where the DNA matches it firmly. A clone size is listed for some rows: how often the clone was seen (once, few, many), or a class if it is expanded.

j_call clone_size d_call v_call cdr3_aa cdr3_nt
TRBJ2-1 many TRBD2 TRBV4-2 CASSQDPSGGYNEQFF TGTGCCAGCAGCCAAGATCCTAGCGGGGGGTACAATGAGCAGTTCTTC
TRBJ2-3 - TRBD2 TRBV9 CASSGGSGRVTQYF TGTGCCAGCAGCGGGGGCAGCGGGAGGGTTACGCAGTATTTT
TRBJ1-2 many TRBD1 TRBV6-5 CASSRTQGARYTF TGTGCCAGCAGCCGTACACAGGGGGCGCGCTACACCTTC
TRBJ1-2 - - TRBV10-3 CAISGTPSHGYTF TGTGCCATCAGTGGGACTCCCTCGCATGGCTACACCTTC
TRBJ2-1 - TRBD2 TRBV12-3/TRBV12-4 CASRYLAGVQFF TGTGCCAGCAGGTACCTAGCGGGGGTGCAATTCTTC
TRBJ2-5 once - TRBV2 CASSDWGSWETQYF TGTGCCAGCAGTGATTGGGGGTCCTGGGAGACCCAGTACTTC
TRBJ2-5 - - TRBV6-5 CASSYYGRVGTQYF TGTGCCAGCAGTTACTATGGACGGGTGGGGACCCAGTACTTC
TRBJ2-7 - - TRBV20-1 CSASKATGAADYEQYF TGCAGTGCTAGTAAGGCGACAGGCGCCGCCGACTACGAGCAGTACTTC
TRBJ2-7 many - TRBV7-9 CASSLGGSTYEQYF TGTGCCAGCAGCTTAGGGGGCAGTACCTACGAGCAGTACTTC
TRBJ1-6 - TRBD1 TRBV13 CASSLGQVSPLHF TGTGCCAGCAGTTTAGGACAGGTTTCACCCCTCCACTTT
TRBJ2-5 many - TRBV10-3 CAISNSQQYQETQYF TGTGCCATCAGCAATTCACAGCAGTACCAAGAGACCCAGTACTTC
TRBJ2-1 many - TRBV20-1 CSARGGVGGDRNEQFF TGCAGTGCTAGGGGTGGAGTGGGCGGGGACCGAAATGAGCAGTTCTTC
TRBJ2-7 - - TRBV20-1 CSASVSQTYEQYF TGCAGTGCTAGTGTGAGCCAGACCTACGAGCAGTACTTC